This T cell receptor (beta chain) was identified during a study of blood T cell repertoires in COVID-19. As handled by the study authors: Amplified reference gene primers provided the basis for estimating nucleated cell counts. Sequencing used immunoSEQ multiplex PCR; TCRdb keeps in-frame clones, though not all of them. The V and J calls and clone size were taken over from that table, and D and trimming were inferred from the DNA. The repertoire holds more than 150,000 clones, with 65% to 90% as singletons. The CDR3 has 15 residues. V trimming: 4 bases; J trimming: 0 bases; junction bases outside the gene matches: 1. Looked up from germline, CDR1 is MNHEY and CDR2 is SVGAGI.

This chain links TRBV6-5 with TRBJ1-2; 11 positions match TRBD1. Source material: peripheral blood. This receptor was identified in a man aged 60 to 75 with acute or convalescent COVID-19. The CDR3 region is CASSWTGGPNYGYTF. The CDR3 region has the DNA TGTGCCAGCAGTTGGACAGGGGGCCCTAACTATGGCTACACCTTC.